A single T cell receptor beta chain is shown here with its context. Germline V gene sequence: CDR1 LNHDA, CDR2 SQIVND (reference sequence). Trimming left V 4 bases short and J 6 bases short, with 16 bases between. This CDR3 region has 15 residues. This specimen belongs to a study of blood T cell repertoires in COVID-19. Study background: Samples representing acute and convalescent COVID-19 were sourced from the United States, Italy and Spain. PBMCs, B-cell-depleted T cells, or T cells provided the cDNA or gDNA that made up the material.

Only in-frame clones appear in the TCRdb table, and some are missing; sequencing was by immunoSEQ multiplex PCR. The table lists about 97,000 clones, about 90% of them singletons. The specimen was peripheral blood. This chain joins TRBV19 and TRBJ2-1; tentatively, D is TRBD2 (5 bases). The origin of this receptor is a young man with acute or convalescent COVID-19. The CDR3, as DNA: TGTGCCAGTAGTACTACTAGTGACGTTAGCAATGAGCAGTTCTTC. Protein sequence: CASSTTSDVSNEQFF. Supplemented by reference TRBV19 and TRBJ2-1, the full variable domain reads DGGITQSPKYLFRKEGQNVTLSCEQNLNHDAMYWYRQDPGQGLRLIYYSQIVNDFQKGDIAEGYSVSREKKESFPLTVTSAQKNPTAFYLCASSTTSDVSNEQFFGPGTRLTVL.